The T cell receptor (delta chain) under discussion was sequenced for a study of delta chains in infants with herpesvirus infections. Per the germline V gene, CDR1 is TSWWSYY and CDR2 is QGS. This CDR3 is built from 21 residues. The table lists this clone with a few counts. A far larger clone is one nucleotide away, so this likely arose from a read error. Gamma-chain- and delta-chain-specific primers converted PBMC RNA into TCR cDNA. TCRdb reanalyzed the RT-PCR reads using CATT. The sample contains hundreds of delta-chain clones, about 12% of which appear only once. This material consisted of peripheral blood, taken at time point 3 of longitudinal follow-up. The TCR comes from a human donor who was a Ugandan infant, either HIV-exposed or HIV-unexposed (not recorded which). The chain uses TRDV1 and TRDJ1; 12 bases match TRDD3. Gene TRDJ2 matches the end of the DNA better, so the J call may be wrong. The CDR3 nucleotides are TGTGCTCTTGGGGAACGACACGGCCATCGTACTGGGGGATACAAGGCCGATAAACTCTTCTTT. Its translation is CALGERHGHRTGGYKADKLFF.